This TCR beta chain was profiled in a study of T cells in Graves' hyperthyroidism and ophthalmopathy. Germline V CDR1 and CDR2: PRHDT, FYEKMQ (reference sequence). There are 15 residues in the CDR3. The V and J ends lost 5 bases and 2 bases respectively, with 16 bases between them. General study findings and limits: Most thyroid clonotypes that were expanded above 0.001 also turned up in blood.

RNA transcripts gave rise to amplified TCR beta CDR3 regions. Primed by the HTBI set, a first-round RT-PCR was run on the TCR CDR3. TCRdb redid the calling of the multiplex PCR reads with MiXCR, one entry per CDR3 protein. The sample shows 660,000 or so distinct CDR3 sequences, roughly 20% of them seen only once. Comment on this clonotype: Its antigen is unidentified.

Uncontrolled infection, other autoimmune disease, pregnancy or lactation barred patients from enrollment. Diagnostic assessment was based on clinical symptoms, serum thyroxine and TRAb, thyroid ultrasound and orbital computed tomography. Fresh peripheral blood, more than 9 ml, yielded the PBMCs. The chain couples TRBV13 to TRBJ2-7, with D maybe TRBD1 (5 bases). This clonotype originated in a man under 40 with Graves' ophthalmopathy. Material for sequencing was blood. The CDR3 nucleotides read TGTGCCAGCAGCCCTCTTACAGGTCCGGCCTACGAGCAGTACTTC. Residues: CASSPLTGPAYEQYF. Combining the CDR3 with reference TRBV13 and TRBJ2-7 gives the whole variable domain AAGVIQSPRHLIKEKRETATLKCYPIPRHDTVYWYQQGPGQDPQFLISFYEKMQSDKGSIPDRFSAQQFSDYHSELNMSSLELGDSALYFCASSPLTGPAYEQYFGPGTRLTVT.